These 10 T cell receptor beta chains were sequenced from one sample in a study of T cell responses to AZD1222 COVID-19 vaccine. Profiled with immunoSEQ multiplex PCR; TCRdb holds only in-frame clones, not every one. The sample includes approximately 76,000 clones, about nine tenths of them seen just once. This specimen consisted of peripheral blood, obtained on day 0 of MenACWY control vaccination. These receptors were taken from an adult in good health.

The chain combines TRBV6-5 with TRBJ2-3, with a tentative D call TRBD2 (5 bases). Germline V gene lookup returns CDR1 MNHEY and CDR2 SVGAGI. Deletions cut 6 bases from V and 6 bases from J, with 16 bases between. The CDR3 runs 14 residues. In DNA, the CDR3 is TGTGCCAGCAGCTCCGGACTCCATGGGGATACGCAGTATTTT. Encoded protein: CASSSGLHGDTQYF.

This clone has a single count. The chain combines TRBV7-3 with TRBJ1-5; possibly TRBD1 for D (5 bases). The germline V gene has CDR1 SGHTA and CDR2 FQGTGA. The CDR3 sequence is 13 residues long. With 5 bases removed from V and 6 bases from J, the gap between germline ends came to 11 bases. The CDR3 DNA reads as TGTGCCAGCAGCGGGGGACCGCTTCAGCCCCAGCATTTT. This gives the protein CASSGGPLQPQHF.

The V call is TRBV11-2, the J call TRBJ1-1, with no clear D. V gave up 5 bases and J gave up 2 bases, with 12 bases separating them. The CDR3 runs 14 residues. Looked up from germline, CDR1 is SGHAT and CDR2 is FQNNGV. This CDR3 reads CASSPSIQNTEAFF. CDR3 DNA: TGTGCCAGCAGCCCCAGTATTCAAAACACTGAAGCTTTCTTT.

J is TRBJ1-4 and V is TRBV29-1, with 7 bases lining up with TRBD1. The germline V gene has CDR1 SQVTM and CDR2 ANQGSEA. The length of the CDR3 is 15 residues. The V gene end was trimmed by 4 bases and the J gene end by 12 bases; junction bases not matched to a gene: 17. CDR3 DNA: TGCAGCGTTGTCTGGGACGGGACAGCGGGCGTTGAACTGTTTTTT. Translated: CSVVWDGTAGVELFF.

The chain uses TRBV3-1 (or the pseudogene TRBV3-2) and TRBJ1-3; no reliable D call. The CDR3 sequence is 13 residues long. The V and J ends lost 1 base and 2 bases respectively, with 3 bases between them. Germline CDR1 LGHDT, CDR2 YNNKEL (reference sequence). CDR3 protein: CASSQVAGNTIYF. The CDR3 DNA is TGTGCCAGCAGCCAAGTCGCTGGAAACACCATATATTTT.

This chain uses TRBV5-1 with TRBJ2-5; 9 nucleotides match TRBD1. Germline trimming cut 0 bases from V and 2 bases from J; bases unmatched to any gene: 5. The CDR3 consists of 16 residues. Per the germline V gene, CDR1 is SGHRS and CDR2 is YFSETQ. The CDR3 DNA is TGCGCCAGCAGCTTGGGAGTGGGACAGGGACAAGAGACCCAGTACTTC. It translates to CASSLGVGQGQETQYF.

The CDR3 spells CASSAGLAGAVGELFF. Written as DNA, the CDR3 is TGTGCCAGCAGCGCCGGACTAGCGGGAGCGGTCGGGGAGCTGTTTTTT. The chain combines TRBV11-2 with TRBJ2-2; 13 bases align to TRBD2. The CDR3 runs to 16 residues. The trim removed 5 bases at V and 7 bases at J, leaving 7 bases unmatched. CDR1 is SGHAT, CDR2 FQNNGV, per germline. The whole variable domain, filled in from reference TRBV11-2 and TRBJ2-2, reads EAGVAQSPRYKIIEKRQSVAFWCNPISGHATLYWYQQILGQGPKLLIQFQNNGVVDDSQLPKDRFSAERLKGVDSTLKIQPAKLEDSAVYLCASSAGLAGAVGELFFGEGSRLTVL.

The V call is TRBV6-6, the J call TRBJ2-1, with TRBD2 as a possible D gene (5 bases). The ends were cut back, 7 bases at V and 5 bases at J, with 15 bases in the middle. Germline assignment: CDR1 MNHNY and CDR2 SVGAGI (reference sequence). The length of the CDR3 is 14 residues. The CDR3 nucleotides read TGTGCCAGCAACGGTCCGGGGTCGAACAATGAGCAGTTCTTC. The encoded protein is CASNGPGSNNEQFF.

Here the CDR3 reads CSFRGGAAGPQHF. The DNA for the CDR3 is TGCAGCTTCCGGGGGGGGGCCGCTGGGCCCCAGCATTTT. The V and J genes are TRBV29-1 and TRBJ1-5, with D possibly TRBD1 on 6 matching bases. Between the trimmed V and J ends, which lost 8 bases and 9 bases, there was a span of 20 bases. The germline gives CDR1 SQVTM, CDR2 ANQGSEA. The CDR3 consists of 13 residues.

J is TRBJ1-2 and V is TRBV5-4; 12 nucleotides align to TRBD1. There are 14 residues in the CDR3. Germline V gene data show CDR1 as SGHNT and CDR2 as YYREEE (reference sequence). The ends lost 4 bases at V and 8 bases at J; junction bases unmatched: 6. Written as DNA, the CDR3 is TGTGCCAGCAGCCCGGGACAGGGGGCGCGGGGCTACACCTTC. It codes for CASSPGQGARGYTF.